This T cell receptor (beta chain) originates from a study of cytomegalovirus exposure and HLA in healthy donors. Study at large: Researchers found that roughly 80% of around 400 genotyped donors fell within the Caucasian-associated ancestry cluster.

Findings of the study overall: Rarity characterized most TCR sequences, yet some public TCRs appeared in many donors. Previous analysis showed most TCR beta V segments were productive about 87% or about 30% of the time.

As regards this clone: As yet, its antigen is unknown.

Researchers ran the PCR with 60 Vbeta and 13 Jbeta primers. TCRdb keeps only in-frame clones here, not all; method: immunoSEQ multiplex PCR. This sample contains tens of thousands of clones. This clonotype originated in a woman aged 60-70 years in good health and CMV-seropositive. The sample was PBMCs.

The CDR3 DNA follows: TGCAGCGCCCGAAAGGACAGAACAGATACGCAGTATTTT. It encodes CSARKDRTDTQYF. The rearrangement links TRBV29-1 to TRBJ2-3; a weak D match, TRBD1 (6 bases). Trimming shortened V by 7 bases and J by 3 bases, and 14 bases separated the two germline ends. This CDR3 comprises 13 residues. CDR1 is SQVTM and CDR2 is ANQGSEA in the germline V gene.